This entry lists 32 T cell receptor beta chains sequenced from one sample in a study of blood T cells in healthy people across ages. The use of a sample-barcoded 5' primer and a J-beta primer mix characterized a second PCR of 7 to 11 cycles. TCRdb reanalysed the 5' RACE reads using MiXCR and keeps one entry per CDR3 protein. The sample lists about 800,000 distinct CDR3 sequences; over 45% were seen once. The sample taken for sequencing was blood. All receptors come from a man younger than 45 in good health.

The rearrangement uses TRBV6-5 and TRBJ1-2; no clear D. The V and J ends lost 5 bases and 3 bases respectively, with 16 bases between them. The CDR3 runs to 15 residues. Germline V gene data show CDR1 as MNHEY and CDR2 as SVGAGI. This chain's CDR3 is CASSPLTNSHYGYTF. The CDR3 nucleotides are TGTGCCAGCAGTCCCCTGACAAACTCTCACTATGGCTACACCTTC.

This chain connects TRBV5-1 to TRBJ1-2; perhaps TRBD1 as D (5 bases). Trimming removed 7 bases from V and 4 bases from J, with 14 bases in between. The CDR3 consists of 13 residues. Looked up from germline, CDR1 is SGHRS and CDR2 is YFSETQ. CDR3 nucleotide sequence: TGCGCCAGCGGTCCGGGACTCGCCTATGGCTACACCTTC. Its protein product is CASGPGLAYGYTF.

V is TRBV7-8 and J is TRBJ2-5; 8 nucleotides agree with TRBD2. The germline CDR1 and CDR2 sequences are SGHVS and FQNEAQ. The length of the CDR3 is 15 residues. V was clipped by 5 bases and J by 3 bases; unmatched bases: 8. The CDR3: CASSPGTRAKETQYF. In DNA form, the CDR3 reads TGTGCCAGCAGCCCCGGGACTAGGGCAAAAGAGACCCAGTACTTC.

This rearrangement joins TRBV7-2 to TRBJ2-3, with D unclear. Germline CDR1 reads SGHTA; CDR2 reads FQGNSA. There are 16 residues in the CDR3. The ends were cut back, 3 bases at V and 0 bases at J, with 13 bases in the middle. The CDR3 DNA follows: TGTGCCAGCAGCTTGACACTTTACGCTAGCACAGATACGCAGTATTTT. It is translated as CASSLTLYASTDTQYF.

The chain recombines TRBV6-1 with TRBJ1-5; 8 nucleotides align to TRBD1. CDR3 length equals 14 residues. The V gene's germline CDR1 is MNHNS and CDR2 SASEGT. Losses at the gene ends were 7 bases for V and 4 bases for J; bases not matched to a gene: 6. CDR3 sequence: CASNSGGRNQPQHF. The CDR3 DNA sequence: TGTGCCAGCAACTCAGGGGGCAGGAATCAGCCCCAGCATTTT.

The V call is TRBV5-5, the J call TRBJ1-4; no clear D. The CDR3 length is 15 residues. Germline values: CDR1 SGHKS, CDR2 YYEKEE (reference sequence). V shed 1 base and J shed 2 bases, with 9 bases lying between them. CDR3 nucleotides: TGTGCCAGCAGCTTGATGGGGAATACTAATGAAAAACTGTTTTTT. It translates to CASSLMGNTNEKLFF.

As for this clonotype: A read error may produce the germline difference seen at one junction end. This chain joins TRBV10-3 and TRBJ1-2, with D possibly matching TRBD1 (5 bases). Germline V gene lookup returns CDR1 ENHRY and CDR2 SYGVKD. The CDR3 loop spans 13 amino acids. CDR3 sequence (DNA): TGTGCCATCAGAGCCGGCGAAGGGGATGGCTTCACCTTC. It codes for CAIRAGEGDGFTF.

In its sample, this clonotype was seen a few times. The rearrangement uses TRBV15 and TRBJ2-1; TRBD2 aligns across 7 bases. The CDR3 loop spans 15 amino acids. Germline values: CDR1 LNHNV, CDR2 YYDKDF (reference sequence). V shed 5 bases and J 0 bases; nucleotides not matched to a gene: 4. The CDR3 loop is CATSPGRSSYNEQFF. The CDR3 DNA reads TGTGCCACCAGCCCCGGGAGGAGCTCCTACAATGAGCAGTTCTTC.

There are many counts of this clonotype. The rearrangement uses TRBV12-3 or TRBV12-4 and TRBJ1-2; no firm D call. The CDR3 length is 11 residues. Deletions cut 4 bases from V and 4 bases from J, with 4 bases between. Here the CDR3 DNA reads TGTGCCAGCAGTTCCGGCTATGGCTACACCTTC. Translation: CASSSGYGYTF.

V is TRBV11-3 and J is TRBJ2-1; 7 positions match TRBD1. The CDR3 is made up of 16 amino acids. CDR1 is SGHNT, CDR2 YENEEA, per germline. V lost 5 bases, J lost 4 bases, and 11 bases stayed unmatched. CDR3 amino acids: CASSPRDSPSYNEQFF. The CDR3 nucleotides read TGTGCCAGCAGCCCGAGGGACAGCCCTTCATACAATGAGCAGTTCTTC.

This clonotype appeared a single time. This chain links TRBV20-1 with TRBJ2-1, with 9 bases identical to TRBD2. The V gene's germline CDR1 is DFQATT and CDR2 SNEGSKA (reference sequence). The CDR3 length is 13 residues. V lost 8 bases to trimming and J lost 8 bases; unmatched junction nucleotides: 10. This CDR3 reads CSSPWREGDEQFF. The DNA for the CDR3 is TGCAGTTCCCCGTGGCGGGAGGGGGATGAGCAGTTCTTC.

The genes are TRBV6-5 and TRBJ2-5; the D is unclear. V was pared by 2 bases and J by 1 base, with 8 bases between. This CDR3 region has 14 residues. CDR1 and CDR2 from the germline V gene are MNHEY and SVGAGI. The CDR3 sequence is CASSYGTLQETQYF. The CDR3 bases are TGTGCCAGCAGTTACGGCACCCTCCAAGAGACCCAGTACTTC.

CDR3 nucleotide sequence: TGCAGTGCTAGGACTTTATCGGGTGCCTACGAGCAGTACTTC. As protein: CSARTLSGAYEQYF. The genes are TRBV20-1 and TRBJ2-7, with D hard to call. Trimming shortened V by 3 bases and J by 2 bases, and 14 bases separated the two germline ends. The CDR3 totals 14 residues. The germline V gene has CDR1 DFQATT and CDR2 SNEGSKA (reference sequence).

With respect to this clonotype: This could be a read error, since a much larger clone is one nucleotide away. This chain links TRBV6-5 with TRBJ1-2; 9 bases agree with TRBD1. The junction had 8 bases not matched to a gene; V was cut back by 4 bases and J by 5 bases. This CDR3 contains 15 residues. The germline V gene has CDR1 MNHEY and CDR2 SVGAGI. CDR3 nucleotide sequence: TGTGCCAGCAGTTGCTCCGGGACAGGGAGTTATGGCTACACCTTC. Translation gives CASSCSGTGSYGYTF.

The chain employs TRBV18 and TRBJ1-2; TRBD1 agrees at 7 bases. Germline CDR1 reads KGHSH; CDR2 reads LQKENI. This CDR3 has 15 amino acids. V shed 3 bases, J shed 0 bases, and the junction held 4 bases outside the gene matches. The CDR3 sequence: CASSPGQVSNYGYTF. CDR3 DNA: TGTGCCAGCTCACCCGGACAGGTCTCTAACTATGGCTACACCTTC. Using reference TRBV18 and TRBJ1-2 for the parts outside the CDR3, the full variable domain is NAGVMQNPRHLVRRRGQEARLRCSPMKGHSHVYWYRQLPEEGLKFMVYLQKENIIDESGMPKERFSAEFPKEGPSILRIQQVVRGDSAAYFCASSPGQVSNYGYTFGSGTRLTVV.

The rearrangement joins TRBV20-1 to TRBJ2-6; 7 bases are a match to TRBD1. The CDR3 spans 15 residues. Per the germline V gene, CDR1 is DFQATT and CDR2 is SNEGSKA (reference sequence). With V trimmed by 5 bases and J by 1 base, 5 bases remained unmatched. The CDR3 spells CSAQDRVSGANVLTF. For the CDR3, the DNA is TGCAGTGCTCAAGACAGGGTTTCTGGGGCCAACGTCCTGACTTTC.

This clonotype was detected only a few times. CDR3 in amino acids: CSAGGGRGMNTEAFF. In DNA, the CDR3 is TGCAGTGCTGGTGGGGGCAGGGGTATGAACACTGAAGCTTTCTTT. The rearrangement uses TRBV20-1 and TRBJ1-1; possibly TRBD1 for D (6 bases). V was pared by 5 bases and J by 0 bases, with 16 bases between. Germline CDR1 DFQATT, CDR2 SNEGSKA (reference sequence). There are 15 residues in the CDR3.

This chain joins TRBV5-1 and TRBJ1-2; no definite D call. The germline V gene encodes CDR1 SGHRS and CDR2 YFSETQ. V was clipped by 0 bases and J by 3 bases, with 15 bases between them. This CDR3 has 16 residues. The CDR3 is CASSLVNPTVDYGYTF. DNA of the CDR3: TGCGCCAGCAGCTTGGTGAACCCCACAGTAGACTATGGCTACACCTTC.

The rearrangement uses TRBV29-1 and TRBJ1-6, with TRBD1 matching over 7 bases. Trimming took 6 bases from V and 8 from J; bases not matched to a gene: 10. Germline CDR1 SQVTM, CDR2 ANQGSEA. The CDR3 covers 14 residues. The CDR3 sequence: CSVRPTGFDSPLHF. The DNA for the CDR3 is TGCAGCGTCAGACCGACAGGGTTCGATTCACCCCTCCACTTT.

The chain combines TRBV5-1 with TRBJ2-1; TRBD1 or TRBD2 may be the D gene (5 bases each). The CDR3 spans 16 residues. Trimming took off 3 bases at V and 3 bases at J, with 16 bases between the two ends. The germline gives CDR1 SGHRS, CDR2 YFSETQ. The CDR3 region has the DNA TGCGCCAGCAGCTCAGAACCGGGACCAATCTACAATGAGCAGTTCTTC. This gives the protein CASSSEPGPIYNEQFF.

In its sample, this clonotype was seen many times. The chain has TRBV29-1 and TRBJ2-3, with TRBD2 matching over 10 bases. Trimming took 7 bases from V and 4 from J; bases not matched to a gene: 8. CDR3 length equals 14 residues. Germline V gives CDR1 SQVTM, CDR2 ANQGSEA. CDR3 loop: CSGSGRAGADTQYF. The CDR3 DNA reads TGCAGCGGAAGCGGGAGGGCCGGTGCAGATACGCAGTATTTT.

The rearrangement joins TRBV7-9 to TRBJ2-3, with D tentatively TRBD1 (5 bases). CDR1 SEHNR and CDR2 FQNEAQ come from the germline V gene (reference sequence). CDR3 size: 13 residues. CDR3 coding DNA: TGTGCTCATGGTCCAGGGATGGGAGATACGCAGTATTTT. Translated, it gives CAHGPGMGDTQYF.

This clonotype was seen repeatedly, ten times or more. This chain's CDR3 is CSARDPSGRAGYNEQFF. For the CDR3, the DNA is TGCAGTGCTAGAGATCCTAGCGGGAGGGCCGGGTACAATGAGCAGTTCTTC. J is TRBJ2-1 and V is TRBV20-1, with 12 bases that match TRBD2. Trimming cost V 0 bases and J 4 bases; bases outside gene matches: 7. Germline CDR1 reads DFQATT; CDR2 reads SNEGSKA (reference sequence). The CDR3 length is 17 residues.

This clonotype was detected only a few times. The junction and the germline gene differ at one end; a read error may be behind it. This chain uses TRBV20-1 with TRBJ2-7; the match to TRBD2 covers 9 bases. The CDR3 loop spans 16 amino acids. CDR1 and CDR2 (germline): DFQATT, SNEGSKA (reference sequence). CDR3 residues: CSVWAPSGDPSSEQYF. The CDR3 DNA reads TGCAGTGTCTGGGCTCCTAGCGGGGACCCCTCCTCCGAGCAGTACTTC.

This clonotype has just a few counts. This sequence joins TRBV6-1 and TRBJ2-7; D is possibly TRBD1 (5 bases). With the DNA end fitting TRBJ2-5 better, the J assignment may be wrong. Germline V lookup: CDR1 MNHNS, CDR2 SASEGT. The CDR3 extends over 15 amino acids. CDR3 DNA sequence: TGTGCCAGCAGCGGTTATGGACAAGGTTTGGAGACCCAGTACTTC. As protein: CASSGYGQGLETQYF.

The chain combines TRBV4-2 with TRBJ2-7; 8 positions agree with TRBD1. V shed 3 bases and J 2 bases; nucleotides not matched to a gene: 9. CDR3 length: 16 amino acids. The germline CDR1 and CDR2 sequences are LGHNA and YNFKEQ. The CDR3 DNA reads as TGTGCCAGCAGCCAGGGACCGGGACAGGAAGCCTACGAGCAGTACTTC. This gives the protein CASSQGPGQEAYEQYF.

The genes are TRBV28 and TRBJ2-7; D possibly corresponds to TRBD2 (5 bases). Trimming removed 2 bases at V and 6 bases at J, with 8 bases between. Germline lookup yields CDR1 MDHEN and CDR2 SYDVKM. The CDR3 is made up of 12 amino acids. The CDR3 coding sequence is TGTGCCAGCAGTTTAACTAGGTTCGAGCAGTACTTC. This gives the protein CASSLTRFEQYF. Drawing the rest from reference TRBV28 and TRBJ2-7, the complete variable domain is DVKVTQSSRYLVKRTGEKVFLECVQDMDHENMFWYRQDPGLGLRLIYFSYDVKMKEKGDIPEGYSVSREKKERFSLILESASTNQTSMYLCASSLTRFEQYFGPGTRLTVT.

V and J are TRBV7-2 and TRBJ2-1; the match to TRBD2 covers 10 bases. J was trimmed by 6 bases and V by 5 bases; bases with no gene match: 10. Germline CDR1 is SGHTA and CDR2 is FQGNSA. There are 16 residues in the CDR3. CDR3 amino acids: CASSAELAGYGNEQFF. DNA for the CDR3: TGTGCCAGCAGCGCGGAACTAGCGGGATACGGCAATGAGCAGTTCTTC.

In this sample, this clonotype turned up a few times. This chain links TRBV29-1 with TRBJ2-5; the D gene is possibly TRBD2 (6 bases). The CDR3 has 12 residues. CDR1 is SQVTM, CDR2 ANQGSEA, per germline. V lost 3 bases, J lost 7 bases, and 12 bases lay in between. The CDR3 loop is CSVEPQGGTQYF. CDR3 nucleotide sequence: TGCAGCGTTGAGCCCCAGGGAGGGACCCAGTACTTC.

The rearrangement joins TRBV12-3 or TRBV12-4 to TRBJ1-2; 7 bases agree with TRBD1. J gave up 6 bases and V 3 bases, and 16 bases lay outside the gene matches. The CDR3 spans 17 residues. The CDR3 sequence is CASSFRPSTGKSDGYTF. The DNA for the CDR3 is TGTGCCAGCAGTTTCCGACCTTCGACAGGGAAAAGCGATGGCTACACCTTC.

This clonotype was detected only a few times. The rearrangement links TRBV24-1 to TRBJ2-3; tentatively, D is TRBD2 (6 bases). V lost 10 bases and J 2 bases, leaving 15 bases between the germline ends. The germline V gene has CDR1 KGHDR and CDR2 SFDVKD. This CDR3 has 14 residues. The CDR3 nucleotides read TGTGCCACATATCGGGAGACTCACACAGATACGCAGTATTTT. Translating it yields CATYRETHTDTQYF.

V is TRBV7-2 and J is TRBJ1-6; 9 positions match TRBD1. With V trimmed by 5 bases and J by 10 bases, 15 bases remained unmatched. Germline V lookup: CDR1 SGHTA, CDR2 FQGNSA. The CDR3 has 17 residues. As DNA, the CDR3 is TGTGCCAGCAGCCTAAGAAGCCCGGGACAGGGTTTATCACCCCTCCACTTT. Amino acid sequence: CASSLRSPGQGLSPLHF.